One and the same sample provided the 9 T cell receptor beta chains below, sequenced in a study of cytomegalovirus exposure and HLA in healthy donors. PCR was performed using 60 Vbeta and 13 Jbeta primers. The method was immunoSEQ multiplex PCR; TCRdb's version includes in-frame clones alone and lacks a portion of them. Among some 170,000 clones listed, around 80% were seen once. The sample comprised PBMCs. All receptors come from a young man in good health and CMV-seropositive.

The rearrangement joins TRBV9 to TRBJ1-1; 9 bases map to TRBD1. The germline V gene has CDR1 SGDLS and CDR2 YYNGEE. V gave up 3 bases and J gave up 5 bases; unmatched junction bases: 2. The CDR3 contains 13 residues. The CDR3 bases are TGTGCCAGCAGCGACGGACAGGGGACTGAAGCTTTCTTT. This codes for CASSDGQGTEAFF.

V is TRBV11-2 and J is TRBJ1-1, with a possible D match to TRBD1 (5 bases). Germline CDR1 and CDR2: SGHAT and FQNNGV. CDR3 length: 14 amino acids. Trimming removed 5 bases at V and 3 bases at J, with 13 bases between. CDR3 protein: CASSPSWGDTEAFF. Here the CDR3 DNA reads TGTGCCAGCAGCCCCTCTTGGGGGGACACTGAAGCTTTCTTT.

The chain employs TRBV5-4 and TRBJ2-1, with D possibly TRBD2 on 6 matching bases. Germline V gene data show CDR1 as SGHNT and CDR2 as YYREEE (reference sequence). CDR3 length equals 14 residues. V dropped 2 bases and J dropped 6 bases, with 12 bases sitting between them. CDR3 protein: CASSFTRDGNEQFF. The CDR3 bases are TGTGCCAGCAGCTTTACGCGGGATGGCAATGAGCAGTTCTTC.

The chain employs TRBV10-2 and TRBJ1-4; 10 nucleotides agree with TRBD1. This CDR3 has 14 residues. CDR1 WSHSY and CDR2 SAAADI come from the germline V gene. The V segment lost 4 bases and the J segment 6 bases; nucleotides outside the gene matches: 2. The DNA for the CDR3 is TGCGCCAGCAGTGGAGGGACAGGGGATGAAAAACTGTTTTTT. It codes for CASSGGTGDEKLFF.

This rearrangement joins TRBV4-2 to TRBJ2-2, with D possibly matching TRBD2 (5 bases). The CDR3 is 16 residues long. Germline CDR1 and CDR2: LGHNA and YNFKEQ. Trimming took 6 bases from V and 1 from J, leaving 15 bases between them. The CDR3: CASRPRSGGNTGELFF. The CDR3 coding sequence is TGTGCCAGCAGGCCAAGGAGCGGAGGGAACACCGGGGAGCTGTTTTTT.

This chain joins TRBV11-3 and TRBJ1-2, with D perhaps matching TRBD1 (6 bases). There are 15 residues in the CDR3. Germline values: CDR1 SGHNT, CDR2 YENEEA. Trimming shortened V by 3 bases and J by 0 bases, and 11 bases separated the two germline ends. CDR3 coding DNA: TGTGCCAGCAGCTTTCGGGGGGGCGCTAACTATGGCTACACCTTC. Its protein product is CASSFRGGANYGYTF.

The chain links TRBV7-9 to TRBJ1-2; 7 nucleotides match TRBD1. The CDR3 extends over 15 amino acids. V was pared by 1 base and J by 6 bases, with 8 bases of the junction left unmatched. Germline CDR1 is SEHNR and CDR2 is FQNEAQ (reference sequence). The CDR3 region has the DNA TGTGCCAGCAGCTTAGGACCCGGGACAGATAATGGCTACACCTTC. This encodes CASSLGPGTDNGYTF.

The chain links TRBV5-1 to TRBJ2-3, with D hard to call. The CDR3 extends over 16 amino acids. Germline CDR1 SGHRS, CDR2 YFSETQ. Trimming stripped 4 bases from V and 3 bases from J, with 18 bases between. The CDR3 reads CASSPYQATLTDTQYF. DNA for the CDR3: TGCGCCAGCAGCCCCTATCAAGCAACCTTAACAGATACGCAGTATTTT.

The genes are TRBV4-3 and TRBJ1-1; the D gene is possibly TRBD1 (5 bases). The germline gives CDR1 LGHNA, CDR2 YSLEER. V lost 3 bases, J lost 2 bases, and 13 bases lay in between. The CDR3 is made up of 15 amino acids. The CDR3 protein is CASSQRGGVNTEAFF. In nucleotides, the CDR3 is TGCGCCAGCAGCCAGCGGGGGGGAGTCAACACTGAAGCTTTCTTT.